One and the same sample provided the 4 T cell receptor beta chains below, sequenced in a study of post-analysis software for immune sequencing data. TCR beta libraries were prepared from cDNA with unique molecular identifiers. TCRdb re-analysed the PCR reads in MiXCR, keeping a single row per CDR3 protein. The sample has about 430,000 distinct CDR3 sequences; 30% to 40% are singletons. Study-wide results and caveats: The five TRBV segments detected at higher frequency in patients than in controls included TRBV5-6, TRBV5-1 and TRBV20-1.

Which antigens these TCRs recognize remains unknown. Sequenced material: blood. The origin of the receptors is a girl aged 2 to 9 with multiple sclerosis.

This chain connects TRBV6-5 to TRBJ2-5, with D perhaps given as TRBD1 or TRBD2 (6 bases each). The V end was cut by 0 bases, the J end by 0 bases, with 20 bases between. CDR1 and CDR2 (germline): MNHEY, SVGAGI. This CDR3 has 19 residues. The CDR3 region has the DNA TGTGCCAGCAGTTACTCGATCGGGGGCGGGACCATGTACCAAGAGACCCAGTACTTC. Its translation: CASSYSIGGGTMYQETQYF.

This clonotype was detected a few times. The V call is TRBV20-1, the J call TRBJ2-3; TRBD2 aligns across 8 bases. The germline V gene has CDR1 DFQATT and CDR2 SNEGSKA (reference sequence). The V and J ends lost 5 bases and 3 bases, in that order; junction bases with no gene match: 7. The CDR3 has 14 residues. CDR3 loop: CSAGTSSRTDTQYF. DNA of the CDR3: TGCAGTGCTGGGACTAGTTCCAGAACAGATACGCAGTATTTT.

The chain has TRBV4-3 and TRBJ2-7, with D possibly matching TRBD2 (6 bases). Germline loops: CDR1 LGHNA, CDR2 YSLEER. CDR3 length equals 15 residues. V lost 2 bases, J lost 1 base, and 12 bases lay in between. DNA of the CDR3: TGCGCCAGCAGCCAATCGAGAGGACTATCCTACGAGCAGTACTTC. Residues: CASSQSRGLSYEQYF.

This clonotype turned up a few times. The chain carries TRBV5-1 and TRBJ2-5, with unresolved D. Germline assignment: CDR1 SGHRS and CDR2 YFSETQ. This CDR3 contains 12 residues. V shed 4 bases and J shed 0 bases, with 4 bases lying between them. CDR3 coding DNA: TGCGCCAGCAGCGGTAACCAAGAGACCCAGTACTTC. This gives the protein CASSGNQETQYF. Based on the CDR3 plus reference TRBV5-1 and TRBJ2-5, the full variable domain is KAGVTQTPRYLIKTRGQQVTLSCSPISGHRSVSWYQQTPGQGLQFLFEYFSETQRNKGNFPGRFSGRQFSNSRSEMNVSTLELGDSALYLCASSGNQETQYFGPGTRLLVL.